This section outlines one T cell receptor beta chain sequence together with its context. Its antigen is not identified. This sample stems from a study of Ad26.COV2.S vaccination and SARS-CoV-2 variants. Study information: The study gave Ad26.COV2.S intramuscularly, once or twice 56 days apart.

TCRdb's table, derived via immunoSEQ multiplex PCR, lists solely in-frame clones and lacks some. Altogether 300,000 to 350,000 clones are present, about nine tenths being singletons, with the ten largest covering around 5.5%. Study-wide results and caveats: Across vaccine and placebo recipients, the breadth of non-spike TCRs was similar.

Treatment denoted: around 19 received Ad26.COV2.S at low or high dose, single or two shots; about 5 received placebo; per-sample allocation not given. Sampling was done on day 63 after the first vaccine or placebo injection. Donation came from an adult in Boston who was aged 18-55 years. The clonotype originates from a person aged 18 to 59 who received the Ad26.COV2.S COVID-19 vaccine or a placebo. Sequenced here: peripheral blood, sampled in a trial of Ad26.COV2.S vaccine versus placebo.

The CDR3 protein is CASSLGLAYSTDTQYF. The CDR3, as DNA: TGTGCCAGCAGCTTGGGACTAGCGTATAGCACAGATACGCAGTATTTT. The gene calls are TRBV5-4 and TRBJ2-3, with 8 bases matching TRBD2. V was clipped by 0 bases and J by 0 bases; unmatched bases: 3. This CDR3 has 16 residues. Germline CDR1 reads SGHNT; CDR2 reads YYREEE (reference sequence).